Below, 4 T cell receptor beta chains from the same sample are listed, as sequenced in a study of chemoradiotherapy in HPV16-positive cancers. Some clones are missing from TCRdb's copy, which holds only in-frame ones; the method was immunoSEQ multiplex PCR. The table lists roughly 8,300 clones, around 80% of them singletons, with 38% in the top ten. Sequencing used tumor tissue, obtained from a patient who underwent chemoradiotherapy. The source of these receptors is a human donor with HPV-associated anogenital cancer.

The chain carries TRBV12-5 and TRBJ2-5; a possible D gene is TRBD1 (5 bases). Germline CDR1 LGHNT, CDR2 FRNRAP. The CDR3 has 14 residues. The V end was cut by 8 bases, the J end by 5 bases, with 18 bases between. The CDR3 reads CASSADANRETQYF. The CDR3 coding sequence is TGTGCTAGTTCTGCGGACGCGAACAGGGAGACCCAGTACTTC. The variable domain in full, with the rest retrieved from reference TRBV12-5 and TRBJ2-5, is DARVTQTPRHKVTEMGQEVTMRCQPILGHNTVFWYRQTMMQGLELLAYFRNRAPLDDSGMPKDRFSAEMPDATLATLKIQPSEPRDSAVYFCASSADANRETQYFGPGTRLLVL.

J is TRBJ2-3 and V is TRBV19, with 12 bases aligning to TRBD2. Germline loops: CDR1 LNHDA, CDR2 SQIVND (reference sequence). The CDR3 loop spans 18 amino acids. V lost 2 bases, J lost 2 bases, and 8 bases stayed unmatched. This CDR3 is CASSILAGGPALTDTQYF. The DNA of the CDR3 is TGTGCCAGTAGTATACTAGCGGGAGGGCCGGCCCTCACAGATACGCAGTATTTT.

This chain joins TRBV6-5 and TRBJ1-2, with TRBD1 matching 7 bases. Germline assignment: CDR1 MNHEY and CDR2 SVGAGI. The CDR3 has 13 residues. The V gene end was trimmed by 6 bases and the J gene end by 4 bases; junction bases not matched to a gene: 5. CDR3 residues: CASSLTGPYGYTF. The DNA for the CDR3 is TGTGCCAGCAGCCTGACAGGGCCCTATGGCTACACCTTC.

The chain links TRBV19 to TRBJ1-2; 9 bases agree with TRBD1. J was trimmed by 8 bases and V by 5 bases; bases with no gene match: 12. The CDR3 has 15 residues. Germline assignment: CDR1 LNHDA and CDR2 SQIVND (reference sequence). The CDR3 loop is CASSPAGQGRRGYTF. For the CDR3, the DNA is TGTGCCAGTAGTCCAGCGGGACAGGGCCGGCGGGGCTACACCTTC. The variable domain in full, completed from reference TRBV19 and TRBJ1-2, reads DGGITQSPKYLFRKEGQNVTLSCEQNLNHDAMYWYRQDPGQGLRLIYYSQIVNDFQKGDIAEGYSVSREKKESFPLTVTSAQKNPTAFYLCASSPAGQGRRGYTFGSGTRLTVV.